The 28 T cell receptor beta chains in this list originate from one sample, sequenced in a study of T cell responses to AZD1222 COVID-19 vaccine. Method: immunoSEQ multiplex PCR; TCRdb's copy keeps in-frame clones and lacks some. Of 90,000 to 100,000 clones in the sample, almost 90% were seen once. The sample was peripheral blood, taken 28 days after the second AZD1222 dose. The receptors derive from an adult who received the AZD1222 COVID-19 vaccine.

Only a few counts were recorded for this clone. The chain is built from TRBV19 and TRBJ2-7; 12 bases map to TRBD2. Trimming cost V 4 bases and J 0 bases; bases outside gene matches: 1. Per germline, CDR1 LNHDA and CDR2 SQIVND (reference sequence). The CDR3 contains 15 residues. The CDR3 loop is CASSTTSGSSYEQYF. The CDR3 DNA follows: TGTGCCAGTAGTACGACTAGCGGGAGCTCCTACGAGCAGTACTTC.

This clone appeared a single time. The chain joins TRBV2 to TRBJ2-1; weak D call: TRBD1 (5 bases). The CDR3 totals 13 residues. Germline V gene data show CDR1 as SNHLY and CDR2 as FYNNEI. Trimming shortened V by 9 bases and J by 0 bases, and 9 bases separated the two germline ends. The CDR3: CARGVSSYNEQFF. The CDR3 region has the DNA TGTGCCAGAGGGGTGAGCTCCTACAATGAGCAGTTCTTC. Based on the CDR3 plus reference TRBV2 and TRBJ2-1, the full variable domain is EPEVTQTPSHQVTQMGQEVILRCVPISNHLYFYWYRQILGQKVEFLVSFYNNEISEKSEIFDDQFSVERPDGSNFTLKIRSTKLEDSAMYFCARGVSSYNEQFFGPGTRLTVL.

V gene TRBV3-1 (or the pseudogene TRBV3-2) combines with J gene TRBJ2-1; no clear D gene. Germline V gives CDR1 LGHDT, CDR2 YNNKEL (reference sequence). The CDR3 has 18 residues. V was pared by 1 base and J by 8 bases, with 24 bases between. The CDR3, as DNA: TGTGCCAGCAGCCAAGTTTTAGGTAGGGTAAAGGCTAACGATGAGCAGTTCTTC. This sequence encodes CASSQVLGRVKANDEQFF.

This clone occurred once. The CDR3 DNA follows: TGTGCCAGCAGTGACTTGACTAGCGGGAGAACTGAGCAGTTCTTC. Translation: CASSDLTSGRTEQFF. The genes are TRBV6-4 and TRBJ2-1; 12 bases fit TRBD2. After removal of 1 base from V and 9 bases from J, the junction contained 4 bases not matched to a gene. Germline V gene data show CDR1 as MRHNA and CDR2 as SNTAGT. This CDR3 spans 15 amino acids.

The genes are TRBV6-5 and TRBJ2-7; possible D gene TRBD2, 5 bases. CDR1 is MNHEY and CDR2 is SVGAGI in the germline V gene. Trimming stripped 7 bases from V and 2 bases from J, with 12 bases between. The CDR3 covers 13 residues. CDR3 in DNA: TGTGCCAGCACGCTGGCCGGGACCTACGAGCAGTACTTC. Encoded protein: CASTLAGTYEQYF.

This clone was seen a handful of times. This chain joins TRBV9 and TRBJ1-4; possibly TRBD1 for D (5 bases). The CDR3 is 16 amino acids. Germline CDR1 is SGDLS and CDR2 is YYNGEE. The V gene lost 0 bases and the J gene lost 5 bases, with 14 bases spanning the gap. This chain's CDR3 is CASSVGRGKENEKLFF. The CDR3 DNA is TGTGCCAGCAGCGTAGGGCGGGGGAAGGAAAATGAAAAACTGTTTTTT.

This chain's CDR3 is CASSTGLSSYEQYF. The CDR3 DNA is TGTGCCAGCAGCACAGGACTAAGCTCCTACGAGCAGTACTTC. The chain links TRBV27 to TRBJ2-7; D perhaps matches TRBD2 (6 bases). V lost 6 bases and J 0 bases, leaving 12 bases between the germline ends. The V gene's germline CDR1 is MNHEY and CDR2 SMNVEV (reference sequence). There are 14 residues in the CDR3.

The chain employs TRBV7-2 and TRBJ2-3, with 10 bases fitting TRBD2. Germline-derived CDR1 and CDR2 are SGHTA and FQGNSA. The CDR3 is 16 amino acids. Unmatched junction bases numbered 15, after V lost 4 bases and J lost 11 bases. DNA for the CDR3: TGTGCCAGCAGCTCCCCTAGCGGGAGTATGGTTAACGAGCAGTATTTT. Its protein product is CASSSPSGSMVNEQYF.

The J gene is TRBJ1-1, the V gene TRBV5-1, with D possibly matching TRBD1 (5 bases). Germline V gives CDR1 SGHRS, CDR2 YFSETQ. This CDR3 has 13 amino acids. V lost 8 bases and J lost 0, with 11 bases in between. CDR3 sequence reads: CASRGIMNTEAFF. In nucleotides, the CDR3 is TGCGCCAGTAGGGGAATTATGAACACTGAAGCTTTCTTT.

V gene TRBV5-1 combines with J gene TRBJ2-5; 12 bases align to TRBD2. V trimming: 4 bases; J trimming: 2 bases; junction bases outside the gene matches: 6. The CDR3 sequence is 16 residues long. Germline values: CDR1 SGHRS, CDR2 YFSETQ. The CDR3 DNA is TGCGCCAGCAGCCCTGGACTAGCGGGGCAACAAGAGACCCAGTACTTC. Translating gives CASSPGLAGQQETQYF.

V and J are TRBV2 and TRBJ1-6; no reliable D call. Germline CDR1 is SNHLY and CDR2 is FYNNEI. Trimming left V 4 bases short and J 6 bases short, with 10 bases between. This CDR3 has 14 amino acids. Here the CDR3 reads CASSAVAPNSPLHF. The CDR3 DNA is TGTGCCAGCAGTGCAGTTGCACCTAATTCACCCCTCCACTTT.

The CDR3 spells CASSRGQGPLGGYTF. CDR3 bases: TGCGCCAGCAGCAGGGGACAGGGACCCTTGGGTGGCTACACCTTC. The rearrangement links TRBV5-1 to TRBJ1-2, with 9 bases aligning to TRBD1. There are 15 residues in the CDR3. Unmatched junction bases numbered 11, after V lost 4 bases and J lost 7 bases. Germline values: CDR1 SGHRS, CDR2 YFSETQ.

The chain has TRBV11-2 and TRBJ1-1, with a possible D match to TRBD1 (5 bases). Germline V CDR1 and CDR2: SGHAT, FQNNGV. The V end lost 1 base, the J end lost 8 bases, and 11 bases lay between the germline ends. This CDR3 region has 13 residues. CDR3 sequence (DNA): TGTGCCAGCAGCTTAGCGGGGGTCATCGAAGCTTTCTTT. Translating it yields CASSLAGVIEAFF.

This chain links TRBV10-3 with TRBJ2-7; 9 nucleotides agree with TRBD2. Germline CDR1 is ENHRY and CDR2 is SYGVKD. The CDR3 sequence is 21 residues long. V dropped 0 bases and J dropped 5; count of bases not matched to a gene: 23. CDR3 in DNA: TGTGCCATCAGTGAGTCGCCTTATCGGGGTAGCGGGAGATCTATTCCCAACGAGCAGTACTTC. As protein: CAISESPYRGSGRSIPNEQYF.

The gene calls are TRBV6-1 and TRBJ2-7, with 7 positions matching TRBD2. Germline lookup yields CDR1 MNHNS and CDR2 SASEGT. This CDR3 is built from 16 residues. Germline trimming cut 4 bases from V and 1 base from J; bases unmatched to any gene: 10. The CDR3 coding sequence is TGTGCCAGCAGTGTATTGGCGGGAGCGGGTTCCTACGAGCAGTACTTC. This codes for CASSVLAGAGSYEQYF.

CDR3 residues: CASSRGTGGNSPLHF. CDR3 nucleotides: TGTGCCAGCAGCCGAGGGACAGGGGGTAATTCACCCCTCCACTTT. This chain connects TRBV7-9 to TRBJ1-6; 11 nucleotides align to TRBD1. Germline trimming cut 5 bases from V and 6 bases from J; bases unmatched to any gene: 3. CDR3 length: 15 amino acids. Germline CDR1 and CDR2: SEHNR and FQNEAQ (reference sequence).

V gene TRBV10-3 combines with J gene TRBJ2-7; TRBD1 matches 12 bases. The germline gives CDR1 ENHRY, CDR2 SYGVKD. The CDR3 has 15 residues. V lost 11 bases and J lost 3; bases outside the gene matches: 11. The CDR3 here is CASVMGQGALYEQYF. The CDR3, as DNA: TGTGCCTCAGTAATGGGACAGGGGGCGCTCTACGAGCAGTACTTC.

This chain links TRBV15 with TRBJ2-7; no reliable D call. Germline values: CDR1 LNHNV, CDR2 YYDKDF (reference sequence). The V end was cut by 0 bases, the J end by 2 bases, with 8 bases between. This CDR3 has 14 residues. The CDR3, as DNA: TGTGCCACCAGCAGAGAGTCGCGACCCTACGAGCAGTACTTC. Amino acids: CATSRESRPYEQYF.

Only one count was recorded for this clone. V gene TRBV7-9 combines with J gene TRBJ2-7, with TRBD2 as a possible D gene (5 bases). Germline lookup yields CDR1 SEHNR and CDR2 FQNEAQ (reference sequence). The CDR3 runs 15 residues. V lost 1 base to trimming and J lost 5 bases, with 15 bases between them. The DNA for the CDR3 is TGTGCCAGCAGCTTAGTTTTCCCCGGAGGAGACGAGCAGTACTTC. Translating it yields CASSLVFPGGDEQYF.

The gene calls are TRBV5-1 and TRBJ1-1; possibly TRBD1 for D (5 bases). The germline V gene encodes CDR1 SGHRS and CDR2 YFSETQ. Trimming cost V 3 bases and J 0 bases, with 18 bases left between them. The length of the CDR3 is 17 residues. CDR3 DNA: TGCGCCAGCAGCTCAAAAACGTTGGGGGATATGAACACTGAAGCTTTCTTT. This sequence encodes CASSSKTLGDMNTEAFF. The full variable domain, its missing parts supplied by reference TRBV5-1 and TRBJ1-1, is KAGVTQTPRYLIKTRGQQVTLSCSPISGHRSVSWYQQTPGQGLQFLFEYFSETQRNKGNFPGRFSGRQFSNSRSEMNVSTLELGDSALYLCASSSKTLGDMNTEAFFGQGTRLTVV.

This chain connects TRBV4-1 to TRBJ1-3; D not certain. Deletions cut 0 bases from V and 7 bases from J, with 10 bases between. The germline V gene encodes CDR1 MGHRA and CDR2 YSYEKL. The CDR3 has 14 amino acids. The CDR3 bases are TGCGCCAGCAGCCAAGATCCGTCGGAGAACACCATATATTTT. Protein: CASSQDPSENTIYF.

The chain is built from TRBV10-2 and TRBJ2-1; 13 bases align to TRBD2. The junction had 10 bases not matched to a gene; V was cut back by 3 bases and J by 5 bases. Germline V gene data show CDR1 as WSHSY and CDR2 as SAAADI. The CDR3 totals 18 residues. Written as DNA, the CDR3 is TGCGCCAGCAGTGACTTCCTCGGACTAGCGGGGGCAGACAATGAGCAGTTCTTC. As protein: CASSDFLGLAGADNEQFF.

This chain uses TRBV5-1 with TRBJ2-2; a possible D gene is TRBD2 (6 bases). The germline V and J ends were trimmed by 2 bases and 7 bases, with 15 bases remaining between them. CDR1 and CDR2 (germline): SGHRS, YFSETQ. This CDR3 contains 15 residues. CDR3 loop: CASSFAGGPVGELFF. The CDR3, as DNA: TGCGCCAGCAGCTTTGCAGGAGGGCCCGTCGGGGAGCTGTTTTTT.

This clone has more than one count but fewer than ten. V is TRBV7-2 and J is TRBJ1-1, with a weak D call TRBD1 (5 bases). The CDR3 sequence is 14 residues long. The V and J ends lost 5 bases and 1 base respectively, with 11 bases between them. Germline V gives CDR1 SGHTA, CDR2 FQGNSA. The CDR3 nucleotides are TGTGCCAGCAGCGCGCTAACAGGGAACACTGAAGCTTTCTTT. Its translation: CASSALTGNTEAFF.

The CDR3 sequence: CASRKGLAGESSYNEQFF. The CDR3 DNA sequence: TGCGCCAGCAGGAAGGGACTAGCGGGGGAAAGCTCCTACAATGAGCAGTTCTTC. The chain couples TRBV10-2 to TRBJ2-1; TRBD2 agrees at 14 bases. The CDR3 is 18 amino acids. CDR1 WSHSY and CDR2 SAAADI come from the germline V gene. The V segment lost 6 bases and the J segment 0 bases; nucleotides outside the gene matches: 7.

V usage is TRBV5-1 and J usage is TRBJ2-5, with a tentative D call TRBD1 (6 bases). V was trimmed by 4 bases and J by 2 bases, leaving 12 bases between them. This CDR3 has 14 amino acids. The germline CDR1 and CDR2 sequences are SGHRS and YFSETQ. The CDR3 DNA reads TGCGCCAGCAGCCGCGAAGGACAGCAAGAGACCCAGTACTTC. It specifies CASSREGQQETQYF.

This clone appeared once. The V gene is TRBV28, the J gene TRBJ1-5, with D perhaps matching TRBD1 (6 bases). Trimming removed 2 bases at V and 7 bases at J, with 12 bases between. The CDR3 sequence is 14 residues long. Looked up from germline, CDR1 is MDHEN and CDR2 is SYDVKM. CDR3 in amino acids: CASSLRGSNQPQHF. The CDR3 DNA reads TGTGCCAGCAGTTTAAGGGGGTCCAACCAGCCCCAGCATTTT. Full variable domain (missing parts from reference TRBV28 and TRBJ1-5): DVKVTQSSRYLVKRTGEKVFLECVQDMDHENMFWYRQDPGLGLRLIYFSYDVKMKEKGDIPEGYSVSREKKERFSLILESASTNQTSMYLCASSLRGSNQPQHFGDGTRLSIL.

To note about this clone: Other DNA sequences in the same sample also yield this CDR3. The V gene is TRBV4-2, the J gene TRBJ2-1, with TRBD2 matching 9 bases. V lost 0 bases, J lost 6 bases, and 6 bases stayed unmatched. The germline gives CDR1 LGHNA, CDR2 YNFKEQ. The CDR3 runs 16 residues. CDR3 in amino acids: CASSQDPSGNGNEQFF. CDR3 DNA: TGTGCCAGCAGCCAAGATCCTAGCGGGAACGGCAATGAGCAGTTCTTC.